This TCR beta chain is from a study of shared clonotypes between healthy human individuals. Many counts were recorded for this clone. The antigen is not known. Between the trimmed V and J ends, which lost 0 bases and 1 base, there was a span of 10 bases. The CDR3 is made up of 15 amino acids. Germline lookup yields CDR1 SGHDT and CDR2 YYEEEE. The CD4+ fraction was divided into a CD45RA+ naive subset and a CD45RA-negative memory subset. The repertoire was sequenced with immunoSEQ multiplex PCR; TCRdb's copy has only in-frame clones and lacks some. The sample contains about 1 million clones, roughly 70% of which appear only once. Study results and limitations: Clonotype sharing across donors was expected to vary with sequencing depth.

The J gene is TRBJ2-5, the V gene TRBV5-6; D remains ambiguous. This sequence was found in a man younger than 30 in good health. Sequenced material: memory CD4+ T cells sorted from blood. The subset was: CD45RA-negative fraction. The CDR3 nucleotides read TGTGCCAGCAGCTTGGTGAGGCTATTCCAAGAGACCCAGTACTTC. Its protein is CASSLVRLFQETQYF.